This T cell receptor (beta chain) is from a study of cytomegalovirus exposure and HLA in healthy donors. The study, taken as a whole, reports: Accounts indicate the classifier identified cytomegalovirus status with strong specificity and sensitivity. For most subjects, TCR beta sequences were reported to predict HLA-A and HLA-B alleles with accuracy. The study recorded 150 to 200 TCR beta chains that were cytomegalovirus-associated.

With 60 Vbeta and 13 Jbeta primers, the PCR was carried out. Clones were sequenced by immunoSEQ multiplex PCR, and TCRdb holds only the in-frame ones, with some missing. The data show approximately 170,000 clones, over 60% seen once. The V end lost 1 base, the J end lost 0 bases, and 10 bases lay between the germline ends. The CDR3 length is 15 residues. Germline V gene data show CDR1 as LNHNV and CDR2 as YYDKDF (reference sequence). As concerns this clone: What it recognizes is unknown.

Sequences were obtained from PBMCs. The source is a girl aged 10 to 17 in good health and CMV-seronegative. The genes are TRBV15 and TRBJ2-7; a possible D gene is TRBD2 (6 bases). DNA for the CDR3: TGTGCCACCAGCAGAGGTGGGGGGAGCTCCTACGAGCAGTACTTC. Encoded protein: CATSRGGGSSYEQYF.